Shown below are 10 T cell receptor beta chains from a single sample sequenced in a study of shared clonotypes between healthy human individuals. The assay was immunoSEQ multiplex PCR, and TCRdb's table has in-frame clones only and misses some. Counted here are some 2 million clones, about 95% occurring once; the ten biggest clones make up roughly 1.1%. CD45RO-negative CD8 cells positively selected for CCR7 made up the naive population, which excluded terminally differentiated effector memory CD45RA+ cells. Sequenced sample: naive CD8+ T cells sorted from blood. The origin of the receptors is a man in his late teens or twenties in good health.

V usage is TRBV4-1 and J usage is TRBJ1-6; D is ambiguous. The CDR3 covers 14 residues. The germline V and J ends were trimmed by 5 bases and 14 bases, with 19 bases remaining between them. Germline lookup yields CDR1 MGHRA and CDR2 YSYEKL. CDR3: CASSGDGPAPSLHF. CDR3 DNA sequence: TGCGCCAGCAGCGGAGACGGACCTGCTCCATCCCTCCACTTT.

The chain joins TRBV7-2 to TRBJ2-1; D possibly uses TRBD1 or TRBD2 (5 bases each). V was cut by 0 bases and J by 5 bases, with 14 bases left in between. Germline CDR1 SGHTA, CDR2 FQGNSA. This CDR3 spans 16 amino acids. CDR3 DNA sequence: TGTGCCAGCAGCTTAGCGTCCCGGGGCCCTAACAATGAGCAGTTCTTC. Protein sequence: CASSLASRGPNNEQFF.

V and J are TRBV4-1 and TRBJ2-5, with TRBD1 matching 7 bases. V was clipped by 2 bases and J by 4 bases; unmatched bases: 7. The CDR3 sequence is 15 residues long. From germline, CDR1 is MGHRA and CDR2 YSYEKL. CDR3 DNA: TGCGCCAGCAGCCAAATGACAGGGAACCCAGAGACCCAGTACTTC. Amino acid sequence: CASSQMTGNPETQYF.

The chain links TRBV21-1 to TRBJ1-3; the table's TRBD1 call for D was not verified on the DNA. TRBV21-1 is an annotated pseudogene. The CDR3 runs 15 residues. CDR3: CASSKDRNAGNTIYF. CDR3 in DNA: TGTGCCAGCAGCAAGGACAGAAACGCTGGAAACACCATATATTTT.

The chain links TRBV25-1 to TRBJ2-7, with TRBD2 matching over 10 bases. Germline V lookup: CDR1 MGHDK, CDR2 SYGVNS. This CDR3 has 13 amino acids. With V trimmed by 10 bases and J by 1 base, 4 bases remained unmatched. The CDR3 is CATLLAGSYEQYF. In DNA form, the CDR3 reads TGTGCCACATTACTAGCGGGGTCCTACGAGCAGTACTTC.

J is TRBJ2-7 and V is TRBV6-5, with 7 bases matching TRBD2. The ends lost 2 bases at V and 2 bases at J; junction bases unmatched: 9. This CDR3 contains 16 residues. Germline CDR1 MNHEY, CDR2 SVGAGI. CDR3 region: CASSYGAWEGPYEQYF. The CDR3 DNA reads TGTGCCAGCAGTTACGGCGCCTGGGAGGGCCCCTACGAGCAGTACTTC.

The genes are TRBV19 and TRBJ1-2; tentatively, D is TRBD1 (6 bases). This CDR3 has 13 residues. CDR1 is LNHDA, CDR2 SQIVND, per germline (reference sequence). V was shortened by 5 bases and J by 8 bases, with 15 bases between the two germline ends. CDR3 nucleotide sequence: TGTGCCAGTAGTCTCCGGGGGGCTAAAGGCTACACCTTC. It codes for CASSLRGAKGYTF.

A few counts support this clone. CDR3 protein: CASSPTGGQPQHF. The DNA of the CDR3 is TGTGCCAGCAGTCCTACAGGGGGACAGCCCCAGCATTTT. The chain employs TRBV28 and TRBJ1-5, with TRBD1 identical over 8 bases. The CDR3 contains 13 residues. The trim removed 5 bases at V and 7 bases at J, leaving 4 bases unmatched. Looked up from germline, CDR1 is MDHEN and CDR2 is SYDVKM.

Remarks on this clone: Different DNA sequences within this sample yield the same CDR3. The chain is built from TRBV4-1 and TRBJ2-7; the match to TRBD1 covers 7 bases. This CDR3 spans 15 amino acids. V lost 0 bases to trimming and J lost 4 bases; unmatched junction nucleotides: 6. Germline assignment: CDR1 MGHRA and CDR2 YSYEKL. The CDR3 DNA follows: TGCGCCAGCAGCCAAGATCCAGGGGGTCCTTACGAGCAGTACTTC. Amino acids: CASSQDPGGPYEQYF.

Only one count was recorded for this clone. The chain has TRBV10-2 and TRBJ2-3; D is perhaps TRBD1 (6 bases). CDR3 size: 16 residues. V lost 3 bases and J lost 0, with 13 bases in between. Germline-derived CDR1 and CDR2 are WSHSY and SAAADI. For the CDR3, the DNA is TGCGCCAGCAGTGACTATCGGACAGTTAGCACAGATACGCAGTATTTT. It codes for CASSDYRTVSTDTQYF.